Listed here is a single TCR beta chain. Its antigen is as yet unknown. These data come from a study of shared clonotypes between healthy human individuals. Only Caucasian adults living in Nashville, Tennessee made up the donor group. Assay runs were performed at deep level. Clones were read by immunoSEQ multiplex PCR, and TCRdb kept only the in-frame ones, dropping some. The sample holds about half a million clones; roughly 80% are singletons and the top ten take approximately 13%. Study-wide results and limits: Expectations were that clonotype sharing among donors would be affected by sequencing depth. Investigators collected only blood, and repertoires in tissues likely differ.

This clonotype was obtained from a middle-aged woman in good health. Some clones in this sample may be carry-over from other donors' samples. The sample was PBMCs.

The CDR3 DNA is TGTGCCAGCAGCTTCGGAAACAATGAGCAGTTCTTC. Translating it yields CASSFGNNEQFF. The rearrangement links TRBV7-9 to TRBJ2-1; no definite D call. The ends were cut back, 3 bases at V and 5 bases at J, with 5 bases in the middle. CDR3 size: 12 residues. Germline V gene sequence: CDR1 SEHNR, CDR2 FQNEAQ (reference sequence).